The T cell receptor (beta chain) described here comes from a study of molecular identifiers for immune sequencing clone quantification. This clonotype showed up many times. The target antigen is unknown. TCRdb used MiXCR to reprocess the PCR reads, holding one entry per CDR3 protein. The sample lists some 59,000 distinct CDR3 sequences, approximately 25% seen once, with about 2% in the top ten. General study findings and limits: Researchers reportedly could pick up spiked Jurkat TCR RNA from one cell mixed into about 970,000 naive cells. Highly expanded clone sizes could be underestimated by identical TCR molecules sharing a barcode. The share of molecules held by clones above 20 RNA copies was over 97% in effector cells and under 1% in naive cells.

The CDR3 covers 11 residues. The V gene's germline CDR1 is MNHEY and CDR2 SVGAGI. V gave up 6 bases and J gave up 8 bases, with 9 bases separating them. Naive CD8 T cell sorting was performed on the CD8+CD4-CCR7+CD45RA+ phenotype. Sequenced input: naive CD8+ T cells from blood, with Jurkat cell RNA spiked in. Subset meaning: FACS-sorted CD8+CD4-CCR7+CD45RA+ naive T cells. The receptor's source is a human donor in good health. Some libraries in this study had Jurkat cell RNA spiked in. The chain couples TRBV6-5 to TRBJ2-3; tentatively, D is TRBD2 (6 bases). This chain's CDR3 is CASRTRGTQYF. The CDR3 DNA follows: TGTGCCAGCAGGACGCGGGGTACGCAGTATTTT.